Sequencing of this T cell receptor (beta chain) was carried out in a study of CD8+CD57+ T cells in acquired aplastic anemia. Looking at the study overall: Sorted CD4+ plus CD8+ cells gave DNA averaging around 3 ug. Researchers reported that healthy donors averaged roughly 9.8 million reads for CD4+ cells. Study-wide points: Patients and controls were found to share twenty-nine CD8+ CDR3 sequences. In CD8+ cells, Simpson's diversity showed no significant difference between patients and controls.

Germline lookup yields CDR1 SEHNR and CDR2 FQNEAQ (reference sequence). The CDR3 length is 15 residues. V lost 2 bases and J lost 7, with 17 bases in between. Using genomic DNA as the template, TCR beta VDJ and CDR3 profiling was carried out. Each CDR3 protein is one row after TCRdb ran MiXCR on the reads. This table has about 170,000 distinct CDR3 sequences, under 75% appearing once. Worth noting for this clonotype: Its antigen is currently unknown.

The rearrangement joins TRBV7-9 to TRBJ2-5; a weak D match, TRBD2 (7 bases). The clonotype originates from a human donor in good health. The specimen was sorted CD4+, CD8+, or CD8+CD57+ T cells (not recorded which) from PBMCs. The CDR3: CASSLYGGGEGTQYF. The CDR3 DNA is TGTGCCAGCAGCTTATATGGCGGGGGCGAGGGGACCCAGTACTTC. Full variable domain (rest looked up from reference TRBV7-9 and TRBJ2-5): DTGVSQNPRHKITKRGQNVTFRCDPISEHNRLYWYRQTLGQGPEFLTYFQNEAQLEKSRLLSDRFSAERPKGSFSTLEIQRTEQGDSAMYLCASSLYGGGEGTQYFGPGTRLLVL.